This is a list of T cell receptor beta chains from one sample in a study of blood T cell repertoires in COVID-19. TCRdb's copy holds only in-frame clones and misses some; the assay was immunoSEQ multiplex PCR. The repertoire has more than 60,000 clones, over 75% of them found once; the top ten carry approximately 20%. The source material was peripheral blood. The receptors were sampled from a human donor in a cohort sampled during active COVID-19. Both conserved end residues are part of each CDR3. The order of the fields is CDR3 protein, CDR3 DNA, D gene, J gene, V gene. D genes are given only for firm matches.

CDR3: CASSLRQGASGANVLTF
DNA: TGTGCCAGCAGCTTACGGCAGGGGGCATCTGGGGCCAACGTCCTGACTTTC
D: TRBD1
J: TRBJ2-6
V: TRBV7-8

CDR3: CAWSREGDFTDTQYF
DNA: TGTGCCTGGAGTAGAGAAGGGGACTTCACAGATACGCAGTATTTT
D: .
J: TRBJ2-3
V: TRBV30

CDR3: CASSFSGGLISYEQYF
DNA: TGTGCCAGCAGCTTCTCAGGGGGGCTTATTTCCTACGAGCAGTACTTC
D: .
J: TRBJ2-7
V: TRBV7-2

CDR3: CASSLDRLAGGRADTQYF
DNA: TGTGCCAGCAGCTTAGATCGGCTAGCGGGGGGCAGGGCAGATACGCAGTATTTT
D: TRBD2
J: TRBJ2-3
V: TRBV11-3

CDR3: CASSATGNYGYTF
DNA: TGTGCCAGCAGCGCGACAGGGAACTATGGCTACACCTTC
D: TRBD1
J: TRBJ1-2
V: TRBV9

CDR3: CASSVRLAGNTGELFF
DNA: TGTGCCAGCAGCGTGAGACTAGCGGGGAACACCGGGGAGCTGTTTTTT
D: TRBD2
J: TRBJ2-2
V: TRBV9

CDR3: CASTGVFTEAFF
DNA: TGCGCCAGCACAGGGGTATTCACTGAAGCTTTCTTT
D: .
J: TRBJ1-1
V: TRBV10-2

CDR3: CASSQDIRGVGYGYTF
DNA: TGCGCCAGCAGCCAAGATATTAGGGGCGTCGGCTATGGCTACACCTTC
D: .
J: TRBJ1-2
V: TRBV4-3

CDR3: CASTKGGDPNQPQHF
DNA: TGTGCCAGCACCAAAGGGGGGGACCCCAATCAGCCCCAGCATTTT
D: .
J: TRBJ1-5
V: TRBV6-5

CDR3: CASSSRTGNSTEAFF
DNA: TGTGCCAGTAGTTCCCGGACAGGGAACAGCACTGAAGCTTTCTTT
D: TRBD1
J: TRBJ1-1
V: TRBV19

CDR3: CASSYSVVANNEQFF
DNA: TGTGCCAGCAGTTACAGCGTAGTAGCCAACAATGAGCAGTTCTTC
D: .
J: TRBJ2-1
V: TRBV6-2/TRBV6-3